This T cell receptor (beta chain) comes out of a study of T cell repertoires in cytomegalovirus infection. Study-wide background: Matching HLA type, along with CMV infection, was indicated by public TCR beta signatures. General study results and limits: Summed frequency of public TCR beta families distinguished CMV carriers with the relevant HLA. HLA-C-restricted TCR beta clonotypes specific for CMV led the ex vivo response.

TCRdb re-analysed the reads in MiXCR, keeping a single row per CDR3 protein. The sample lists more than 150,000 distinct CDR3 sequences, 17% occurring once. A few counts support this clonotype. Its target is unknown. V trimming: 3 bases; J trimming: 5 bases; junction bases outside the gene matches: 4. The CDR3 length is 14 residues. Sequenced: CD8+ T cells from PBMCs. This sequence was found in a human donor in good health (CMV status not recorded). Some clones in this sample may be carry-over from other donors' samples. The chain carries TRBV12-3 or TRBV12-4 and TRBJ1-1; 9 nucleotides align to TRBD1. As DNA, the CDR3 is TGTGCCAGCAGTTTCGGGACAGGGCCAACTGAAGCTTTCTTT. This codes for CASSFGTGPTEAFF.